The clone carrying this T cell receptor beta chain was picked up one time. This record comes from a study of blood T cell repertoires in COVID-19. Produced via immunoSEQ multiplex PCR; TCRdb's table is partial and in-frame only. The sample lists about 100,000 clones; approximately 80% were seen once. J gave up 4 bases and V 5 bases, and 10 bases lay outside the gene matches. In germline, CDR1 is SGHAT, CDR2 FQNNGV. The CDR3 is 15 amino acids. This receptor was identified in a man aged 65 to 85 with active or convalescent COVID-19. The sample taken for sequencing was peripheral blood. V usage is TRBV11-2 and J usage is TRBJ2-5, with TRBD2 identical over 7 bases. The CDR3: CASSGGRERGETQYF. The CDR3 DNA reads as TGTGCCAGCAGCGGAGGGAGGGAAAGAGGAGAGACCCAGTACTTC.